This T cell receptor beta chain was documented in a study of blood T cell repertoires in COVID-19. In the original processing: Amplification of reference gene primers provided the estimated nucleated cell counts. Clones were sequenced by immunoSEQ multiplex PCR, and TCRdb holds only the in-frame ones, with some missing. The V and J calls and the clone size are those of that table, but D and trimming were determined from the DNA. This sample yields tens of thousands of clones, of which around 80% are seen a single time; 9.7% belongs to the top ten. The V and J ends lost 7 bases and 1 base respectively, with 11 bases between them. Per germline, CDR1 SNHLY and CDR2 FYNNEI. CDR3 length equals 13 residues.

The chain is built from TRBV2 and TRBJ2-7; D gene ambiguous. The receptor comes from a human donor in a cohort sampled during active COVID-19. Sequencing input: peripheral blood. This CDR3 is CASMRSESYEQYF. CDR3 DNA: TGTGCCAGCATGCGTTCGGAGTCCTACGAGCAGTACTTC.